This TCR beta chain was retrieved from a study of OX40 agonist ivuxolimab in advanced cancers. Libraries were prepared by immunoSEQ multiplex PCR; TCRdb keeps only in-frame clonotypes and omits some of them. This table has 53,000 or so clones, approximately 84% appearing once. The CDR3 loop spans 13 amino acids. V lost 10 bases, J lost 6 bases, and 18 bases lay in between. Germline-derived CDR1 and CDR2 are MNHEY and SMNVEV (reference sequence). The TCR sequence derives from an adult with an advanced solid tumor such as melanoma, head and neck, liver or kidney cancer. V is TRBV27 and J is TRBJ1-2, with D uncertain. This specimen consisted of CD4+ or CD8+ T cells sorted from blood, obtained in a trial of the OX40 agonist ivuxolimab. The CDR3 reads CATRRAGTHGYTF. CDR3 sequence (DNA): TGTGCCACCCGCAGAGCGGGAACCCATGGCTACACCTTC.